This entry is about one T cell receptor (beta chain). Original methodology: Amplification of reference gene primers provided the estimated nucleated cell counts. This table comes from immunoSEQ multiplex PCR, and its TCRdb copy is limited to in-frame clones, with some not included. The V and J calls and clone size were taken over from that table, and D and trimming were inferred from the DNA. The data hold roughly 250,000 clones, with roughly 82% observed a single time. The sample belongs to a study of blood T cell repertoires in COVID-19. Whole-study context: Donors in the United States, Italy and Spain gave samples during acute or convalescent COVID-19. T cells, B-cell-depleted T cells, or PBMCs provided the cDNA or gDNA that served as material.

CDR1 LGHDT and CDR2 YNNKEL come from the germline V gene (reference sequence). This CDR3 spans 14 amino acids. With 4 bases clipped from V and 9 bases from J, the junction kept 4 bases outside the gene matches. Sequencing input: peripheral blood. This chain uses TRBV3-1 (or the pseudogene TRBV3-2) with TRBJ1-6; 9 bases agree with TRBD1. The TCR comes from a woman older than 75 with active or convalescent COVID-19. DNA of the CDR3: TGTGCCAGCAGCCGGGACAGGGTCGGTTCACCCCTCCACTTT. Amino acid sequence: CASSRDRVGSPLHF.